Given below is one T cell receptor (beta chain) in context. The protocol was immunoSEQ multiplex PCR, while the TCRdb copy is restricted to in-frame clones and leaves out a portion. The sample has about 32,000 clones; roughly 90% are singletons. These data are taken from a study of T cell changes during pregnancy in multiple sclerosis. Germline V gene sequence: CDR1 SEHNR, CDR2 FQNEAQ (reference sequence). The V and J ends lost 10 bases and 5 bases, in that order; junction bases with no gene match: 14. The CDR3 extends over 15 amino acids. This sequence was found in a female donor with multiple sclerosis, enrolled in a pregnancy study. The input for sequencing was CD8+ T cells from peripheral blood mononuclear cells, taken in the first trimester of pregnancy. The genes are TRBV7-9 and TRBJ2-5; the match to TRBD1 covers 9 bases. CDR3 bases: TGTGCCATCTGGGGGCCGGGACAGGGCGGTGAGACCCAGTACTTC. As protein: CAIWGPGQGGETQYF.